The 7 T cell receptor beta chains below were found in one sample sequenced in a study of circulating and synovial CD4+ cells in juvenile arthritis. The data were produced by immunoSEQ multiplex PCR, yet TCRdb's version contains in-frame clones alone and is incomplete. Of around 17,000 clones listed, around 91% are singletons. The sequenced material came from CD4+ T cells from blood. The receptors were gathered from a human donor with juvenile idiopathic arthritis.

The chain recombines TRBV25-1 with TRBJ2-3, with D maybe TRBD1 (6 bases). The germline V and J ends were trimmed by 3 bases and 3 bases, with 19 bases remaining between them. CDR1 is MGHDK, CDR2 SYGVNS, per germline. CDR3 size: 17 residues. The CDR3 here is CASSEEITGYATDTQYF. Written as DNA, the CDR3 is TGTGCCAGCAGTGAGGAGATTACAGGGTACGCAACAGATACGCAGTATTTT.

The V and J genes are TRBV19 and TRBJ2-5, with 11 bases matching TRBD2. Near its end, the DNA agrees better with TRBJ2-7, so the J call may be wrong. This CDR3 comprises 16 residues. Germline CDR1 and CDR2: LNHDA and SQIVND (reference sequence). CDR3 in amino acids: CASSGLAATNRDEQYF. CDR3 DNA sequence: TGTGCCTCCTCGGGACTAGCGGCTACCAACCGGGACGAGCAGTACTTC.

The chain's CDR3 is CASSTLSGNRGEAFF. The CDR3 DNA is TGTGCCAGCAGCACGTTATCGGGGAACAGGGGGGAAGCTTTCTTT. This chain connects TRBV9 to TRBJ1-1; 8 positions match TRBD1. In germline, CDR1 is SGDLS, CDR2 YYNGEE. V shed 4 bases and J 8 bases; nucleotides not matched to a gene: 13. CDR3 size: 15 residues.

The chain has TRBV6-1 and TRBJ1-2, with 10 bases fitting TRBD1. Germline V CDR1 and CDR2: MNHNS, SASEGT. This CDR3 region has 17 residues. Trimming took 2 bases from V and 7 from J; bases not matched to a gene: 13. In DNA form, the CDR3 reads TGTGCCAGCAGTGAAACCCCCACCCGGGACAGGGGTTCTGGCTACACCTTC. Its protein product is CASSETPTRDRGSGYTF.

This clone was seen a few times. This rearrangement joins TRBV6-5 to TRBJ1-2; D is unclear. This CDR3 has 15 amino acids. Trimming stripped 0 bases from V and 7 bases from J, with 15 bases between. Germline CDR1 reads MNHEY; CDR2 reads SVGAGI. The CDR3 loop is CASSYSAGLIGGYTF. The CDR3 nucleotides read TGTGCCAGCAGTTACTCGGCAGGCCTGATCGGTGGCTACACCTTC.

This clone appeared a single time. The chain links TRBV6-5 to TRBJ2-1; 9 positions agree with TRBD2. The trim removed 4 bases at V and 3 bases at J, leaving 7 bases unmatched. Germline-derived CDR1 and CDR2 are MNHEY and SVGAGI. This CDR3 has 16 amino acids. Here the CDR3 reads CASSSHIAGVYNEQFF. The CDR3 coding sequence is TGTGCCAGCAGTTCGCATATAGCGGGAGTCTACAATGAGCAGTTCTTC.

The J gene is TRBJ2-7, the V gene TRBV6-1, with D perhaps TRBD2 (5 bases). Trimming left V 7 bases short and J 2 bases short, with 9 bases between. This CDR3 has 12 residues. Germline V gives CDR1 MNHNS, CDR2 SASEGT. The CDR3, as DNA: TGTGCCAGCACGGTGGGAGCCTACGAGCAGTACTTC. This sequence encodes CASTVGAYEQYF.